This TCR beta chain was recovered during a study of shared clonotypes between healthy human individuals. Terminally differentiated effector memory CD45RA+ cells were excluded by CCR7 positive selection of CD45RO-negative cells. Donors comprised healthy HIV-negative adults lacking recent acute infections or vaccinations. General study results and limits: The generation probabilities recorded for non-shared clonotypes fell below those of clonotypes shared by all four donors.

About this clone itself: Its cognate antigen is unknown.

Sequencing used immunoSEQ multiplex PCR; TCRdb keeps in-frame clones, though not all of them. The sample holds approximately 2,000,000 clones, 93% seen once. V lost 3 bases to trimming and J lost 7 bases, with 15 bases between them. The CDR3 has 15 amino acids. Germline CDR1 reads MDHEN; CDR2 reads SYDVKM. What was sequenced was naive CD8+ T cells from PBMCs. The chain combines TRBV28 with TRBJ2-2; weak D call: TRBD2 (6 bases). The sequence derives from a man younger than 30 in good health. Some clones in this sample may be carry-over from other donors' samples. The CDR3 sequence is CASSFSGLRSGELFF. DNA of the CDR3: TGTGCCAGCAGTTTCTCCGGACTACGGAGCGGGGAGCTGTTTTTT.